One sample yielded the 22 T cell receptor beta chains listed below, sequenced in a study of response to subunit inactivated influenza vaccine listed by TCRdb under 2018. The library was built by means of RT-PCR. Sequencing used an Illumina HiSeq 2500. Starting from the raw public reads, TCRdb applied fastp trimming at Q25, assembled clones with MiXCR and retained in-frame beta chains. Rows with one shared CDR3 protein collapse into an entry with the most common genes and DNA. The sample profile shows 150,000 to 200,000 distinct CDR3 sequences; approximately 12% of them were found once. Over 25% of the sample lies in the top ten. These data were also reused for a study on T cells expressing NK-cell markers. The second study reports: 5'RACE template switching, by which a universal primer site and unique molecular identifiers were added, was used to make TCR beta cDNA libraries.

The material was CD8+ T cells sorted from PBMCs, obtained about 12 days after vaccination. The receptors were gathered from a man aged 50 to 60 who received an inactivated influenza vaccine. Donor details come from another sample of the same person, matched by shared clones.

This clonotype came up a few times. This chain uses TRBV4-3 with TRBJ2-7; TRBD1 aligns across 8 bases. The CDR3 sequence is 15 residues long. Germline-derived CDR1 and CDR2 are LGHNA and YSLEER. V gave up 0 bases and J gave up 2 bases; unmatched junction bases: 3. CDR3 DNA sequence: TGCGCCAGCAGCCAAGAAGCGGACAGGGCCTACGAGCAGTACTTC. Translating it yields CASSQEADRAYEQYF.

This clonotype appeared a few times. The J gene is TRBJ2-3, the V gene TRBV28, with D possibly called TRBD1 or TRBD2 (5 bases each). The CDR3 is 19 amino acids. Trimming removed 6 bases from V and 3 bases from J, with 28 bases in between. Germline CDR1 is MDHEN and CDR2 is SYDVKM. The CDR3 is CASSFNLGTDIRGTDTQYF. In nucleotides, the CDR3 is TGTGCCAGCAGCTTCAATTTGGGGACCGATATCCGCGGTACAGATACGCAGTATTTT.

There are a few counts of this clonotype. V is TRBV30 and J is TRBJ2-1; D unresolved. The CDR3 length is 13 residues. The V and J ends lost 7 bases and 2 bases respectively, with 12 bases between them. In germline, CDR1 is GTSNPN, CDR2 SVGIG (reference sequence). Written as DNA, the CDR3 is TGTGCCTCCCGACTGGGAACCTACAATGAGCAGTTCTTC. This sequence encodes CASRLGTYNEQFF.

This clonotype was recorded a few times. J is TRBJ2-7 and V is TRBV28; 10 nucleotides line up with TRBD2. J gave up 9 bases and V 5 bases, and 13 bases lay outside the gene matches. The V gene's germline CDR1 is MDHEN and CDR2 SYDVKM. CDR3 length: 15 residues. The CDR3 region is CASSPRVSGGASQYF. Here the CDR3 DNA reads TGTGCCAGCAGTCCCCGGGTAAGCGGGGGGGCGTCGCAGTACTTC.

This clonotype has only a few counts. V gene TRBV7-9 combines with J gene TRBJ1-2, with TRBD1 matching over 8 bases. CDR3 length: 12 amino acids. The germline V gene encodes CDR1 SEHNR and CDR2 FQNEAQ (reference sequence). Trimming at V came to 8 bases and at J to 6 bases, leaving 5 bases not matched to a gene. CDR3 bases: TGTGCCAGCTTCTCGACAGGGGATGGCTACACCTTC. It codes for CASFSTGDGYTF.

The rearrangement links TRBV7-6 to TRBJ2-2; tentatively, D is TRBD1 (6 bases). This CDR3 region has 18 residues. The ends were cut back, 5 bases at V and 8 bases at J, with 27 bases in the middle. The germline V gene encodes CDR1 SGHVS and CDR2 FNYEAQ. CDR3: CASSPSAFWQGSSGELFF. DNA of the CDR3: TGTGCCAGCAGCCCATCCGCGTTCTGGCAGGGGTCTTCGGGGGAGCTGTTTTTT. Full variable domain (rest looked up from reference TRBV7-6 and TRBJ2-2): GAGVSQSPRYKVTKRGQDVALRCDPISGHVSLYWYRQALGQGPEFLTYFNYEAQQDKSGLPNDRFSAERPEGSISTLTIQRTEQRDSAMYRCASSPSAFWQGSSGELFFGEGSRLTVL.

In its sample, this clonotype was seen a few times. This chain joins TRBV5-1 and TRBJ2-7, with D uncertain. Germline V gives CDR1 SGHRS, CDR2 YFSETQ. V was trimmed by 0 bases and J by 5 bases, leaving 6 bases between them. This CDR3 is 12 amino acids long. The CDR3 bases are TGCGCCAGCAGCTTGGAGGACGACGAGCAGTACTTC. This codes for CASSLEDDEQYF.

The V gene is TRBV15, the J gene TRBJ2-3; 9 bases match TRBD2. The CDR3 runs to 20 residues. Germline CDR1 and CDR2: LNHNV and YYDKDF (reference sequence). With V trimmed by 0 bases and J by 3 bases, 16 bases remained unmatched. This CDR3 is CATSREGTLAAGGSTDTQYF. The CDR3 nucleotides read TGTGCCACCAGCAGAGAGGGCACCCTGGCAGCGGGAGGTTCAACAGATACGCAGTATTTT.

This clonotype appeared many times. The chain joins TRBV12-3 or TRBV12-4 to TRBJ2-2; 10 bases are a match to TRBD1. The CDR3 extends over 13 amino acids. The V segment lost 6 bases and the J segment 5 bases; nucleotides outside the gene matches: 0. CDR3 region: CASRGQGTGELFF. The CDR3 nucleotides read TGTGCCAGCAGGGGACAGGGGACCGGGGAGCTGTTTTTT.

As to this clonotype: Being one base from a much bigger clone, this may be a read error. The CDR3 ends on some other residue instead of the conserved phenylalanine or tryptophan, so this is likely a read error. The chain couples TRBV2 to TRBJ2-1, with TRBD2 matching 12 bases. The V gene end was trimmed by 6 bases and the J gene end by 7 bases; junction bases not matched to a gene: 7. Germline V gene data show CDR1 as SNHLY and CDR2 as FYNNEI. The CDR3 is 15 residues long. The CDR3 loop is CASRAGTSGSNEQFS. The CDR3 nucleotides read TGTGCCAGCAGGGCCGGGACTAGCGGGTCTAATGAGCAGTTCTCC.

The chain couples TRBV5-1 to TRBJ2-3, with no clear D. Trimming cost V 4 bases and J 3 bases, with 6 bases left between them. This CDR3 region has 12 residues. Per the germline V gene, CDR1 is SGHRS and CDR2 is YFSETQ. CDR3 DNA: TGCGCCAGCAGCCCTGAGACAGATACGCAGTATTTT. Protein: CASSPETDTQYF.

This clonotype was detected only a few times. The chain uses TRBV29-1 and TRBJ2-1, with 9 positions matching TRBD1. V gave up 7 bases and J gave up 4 bases; unmatched junction bases: 2. Germline-derived CDR1 and CDR2 are SQVTM and ANQGSEA. CDR3 size: 12 residues. In DNA form, the CDR3 reads TGCAGCGCGGACAGGGGTTACAATGAGCAGTTCTTC. Its translation is CSADRGYNEQFF.

The chain joins TRBV5-1 to TRBJ2-1, with 11 bases fitting TRBD2. V lost 1 base and J lost 2; bases outside the gene matches: 11. Per the germline V gene, CDR1 is SGHRS and CDR2 is YFSETQ. The CDR3 extends over 19 amino acids. CDR3 sequence: CASSLFMPSGGLPYNEQFF. The CDR3 nucleotides read TGCGCCAGCAGCTTGTTCATGCCTAGCGGGGGGCTACCCTACAATGAGCAGTTCTTC.

This clonotype showed up just a few times. The V call is TRBV2, the J call TRBJ2-2, with TRBD2 as a possible D gene (6 bases). V was clipped by 0 bases and J by 2 bases, with 13 bases between them. Germline CDR1 reads SNHLY; CDR2 reads FYNNEI. The CDR3 runs to 17 residues. CDR3 DNA: TGTGCCAGCAGTGAAGCTTTAGCGGCCTTTAACACCGGGGAGCTGTTTTTT. As protein: CASSEALAAFNTGELFF. Full variable domain (missing parts from reference TRBV2 and TRBJ2-2): EPEVTQTPSHQVTQMGQEVILRCVPISNHLYFYWYRQILGQKVEFLVSFYNNEISEKSEIFDDQFSVERPDGSNFTLKIRSTKLEDSAMYFCASSEALAAFNTGELFFGEGSRLTVL.

The V call is TRBV29-1, the J call TRBJ2-7; D unclear. The V and J ends lost 5 bases and 3 bases respectively, with 20 bases between them. This CDR3 has 15 amino acids. The germline CDR1 and CDR2 sequences are SQVTM and ANQGSEA. In nucleotides, the CDR3 is TGCAGCGTTCGAACACGCGCGTTACCAAGCTACGAGCAGTACTTC. This codes for CSVRTRALPSYEQYF.

In its sample, this clonotype was seen once. CDR3 in DNA: TGTGCCAGCAGCTTAGGGGACAGGGTCGAGCAGTACTTC. Its translation: CASSLGDRVEQYF. The rearrangement uses TRBV13 and TRBJ2-7; TRBD1 aligns across 8 bases. Germline V gene sequence: CDR1 PRHDT, CDR2 FYEKMQ (reference sequence). The CDR3 consists of 13 residues. The junction had 1 base not matched to a gene; V was cut back by 0 bases and J by 6 bases.

This clonotype was picked up a small number of times. The chain employs TRBV5-1 and TRBJ2-5; 9 nucleotides agree with TRBD1. CDR1 and CDR2 (germline): SGHRS, YFSETQ. This CDR3 comprises 18 residues. V trimming: 0 bases; J trimming: 0 bases; junction bases outside the gene matches: 9. As DNA, the CDR3 is TGCGCCAGCAGCTTGGCCGAAGGGACAGGGAACTACCAAGAGACCCAGTACTTC. As protein: CASSLAEGTGNYQETQYF. The whole variable domain, filled in from reference TRBV5-1 and TRBJ2-5, reads KAGVTQTPRYLIKTRGQQVTLSCSPISGHRSVSWYQQTPGQGLQFLFEYFSETQRNKGNFPGRFSGRQFSNSRSEMNVSTLELGDSALYLCASSLAEGTGNYQETQYFGPGTRLLVL.

The rearrangement joins TRBV25-1 to TRBJ2-1, with D possibly matching TRBD2 (5 bases). The CDR3 contains 15 residues. The V and J ends lost 6 bases and 3 bases respectively, with 15 bases between them. Germline loops: CDR1 MGHDK, CDR2 SYGVNS. CDR3 amino acids: CASSQLGRGYNEQFF. The CDR3 bases are TGTGCCAGCAGCCAGCTAGGCCGGGGCTACAATGAGCAGTTCTTC.

The genes are TRBV4-2 and TRBJ2-3; D perhaps matches TRBD2 (6 bases). From germline, CDR1 is LGHNA and CDR2 YNFKEQ. CDR3 length: 17 residues. The V end lost 3 bases, the J end lost 2 bases, and 18 bases lay between the germline ends. The CDR3: CASSHTPTGVSTDTQYF. CDR3 in DNA: TGTGCCAGCAGCCACACCCCAACGGGGGTTTCCACAGATACGCAGTATTTT.

The chain combines TRBV12-3 or TRBV12-4 with TRBJ2-5, with TRBD1 identical over 9 bases. The CDR3 has 16 residues. J lost 5 bases, V lost 6 bases, and 13 bases had no gene match. The CDR3 reads CASSRRDRAGGETQYF. The CDR3 coding sequence is TGTGCCAGCAGCCGAAGGGACAGGGCCGGGGGGGAGACCCAGTACTTC.

This clonotype was detected ten times or more. This chain links TRBV7-9 with TRBJ2-7; D unresolved. V lost 3 bases, J lost 3 bases, and 12 bases lay in between. CDR3 size: 14 residues. The germline CDR1 and CDR2 sequences are SEHNR and FQNEAQ (reference sequence). CDR3: CASSLGKLRYEQYF. The CDR3 coding sequence is TGTGCCAGCAGCTTGGGGAAACTCCGCTACGAGCAGTACTTC. Complete variable domain (other parts from reference TRBV7-9 and TRBJ2-7): DTGVSQNPRHKITKRGQNVTFRCDPISEHNRLYWYRQTLGQGPEFLTYFQNEAQLEKSRLLSDRFSAERPKGSFSTLEIQRTEQGDSAMYLCASSLGKLRYEQYFGPGTRLTVT.

The CDR3 nucleotides read TGTGCCATCTTCGACAGGGATGGTCCTTACAATGAGCAGTTCTTC. This sequence encodes CAIFDRDGPYNEQFF. V gene TRBV10-3 combines with J gene TRBJ2-1; 7 nucleotides align to TRBD1. With 8 bases clipped from V and 4 bases from J, the junction kept 11 bases outside the gene matches. Germline values: CDR1 ENHRY, CDR2 SYGVKD. CDR3 length: 15 amino acids.